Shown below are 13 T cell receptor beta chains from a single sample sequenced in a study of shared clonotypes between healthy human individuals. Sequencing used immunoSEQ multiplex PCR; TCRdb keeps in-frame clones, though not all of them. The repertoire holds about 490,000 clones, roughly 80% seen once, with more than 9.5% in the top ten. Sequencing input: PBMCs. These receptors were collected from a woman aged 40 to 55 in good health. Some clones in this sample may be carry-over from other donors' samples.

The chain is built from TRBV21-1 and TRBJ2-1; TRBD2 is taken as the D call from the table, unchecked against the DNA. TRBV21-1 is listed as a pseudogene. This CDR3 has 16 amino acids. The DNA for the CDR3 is TGTGCCAGCAGCAAAGATGAGACTAGCGGGAGCTATGAGCAGTTCTTC. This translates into CASSKDETSGSYEQFF.

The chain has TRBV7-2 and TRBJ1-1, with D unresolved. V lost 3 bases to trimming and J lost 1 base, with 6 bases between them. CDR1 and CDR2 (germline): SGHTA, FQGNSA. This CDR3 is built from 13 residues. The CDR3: CASSFAGNTEAFF. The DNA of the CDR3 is TGTGCCAGCAGCTTTGCAGGGAACACTGAAGCTTTCTTT.

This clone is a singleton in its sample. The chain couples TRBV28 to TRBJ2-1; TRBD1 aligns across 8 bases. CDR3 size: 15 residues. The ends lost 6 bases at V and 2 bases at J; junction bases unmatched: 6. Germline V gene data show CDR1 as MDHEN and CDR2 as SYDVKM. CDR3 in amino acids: CASSYTGGPYNEQFF. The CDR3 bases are TGTGCCAGCAGCTATACAGGGGGTCCCTACAATGAGCAGTTCTTC. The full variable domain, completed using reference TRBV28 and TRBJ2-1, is DVKVTQSSRYLVKRTGEKVFLECVQDMDHENMFWYRQDPGLGLRLIYFSYDVKMKEKGDIPEGYSVSREKKERFSLILESASTNQTSMYLCASSYTGGPYNEQFFGPGTRLTVL.

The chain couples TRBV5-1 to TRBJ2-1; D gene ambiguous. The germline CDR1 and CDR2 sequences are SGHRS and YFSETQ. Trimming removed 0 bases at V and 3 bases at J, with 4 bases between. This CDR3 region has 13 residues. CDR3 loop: CASSLASYNEQFF. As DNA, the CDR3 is TGCGCCAGCAGCTTGGCCAGCTACAATGAGCAGTTCTTC.

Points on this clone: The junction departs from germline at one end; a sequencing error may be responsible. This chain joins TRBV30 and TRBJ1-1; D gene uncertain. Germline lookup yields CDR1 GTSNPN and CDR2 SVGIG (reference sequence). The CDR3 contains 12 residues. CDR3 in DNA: TGTGCCTGGAAGTTGGCCAACATTGAAGCTTTCTTT. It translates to CAWKLANIEAFF.

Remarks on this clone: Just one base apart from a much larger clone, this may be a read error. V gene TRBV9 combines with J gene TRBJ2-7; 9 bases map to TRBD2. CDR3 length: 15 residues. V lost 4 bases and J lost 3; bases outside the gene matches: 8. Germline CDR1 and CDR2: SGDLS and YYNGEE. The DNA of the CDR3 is TGTGCCAGCAGCCCTGCTAGCGGGGTGAACTACGAGCAGTACTTC. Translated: CASSPASGVNYEQYF.

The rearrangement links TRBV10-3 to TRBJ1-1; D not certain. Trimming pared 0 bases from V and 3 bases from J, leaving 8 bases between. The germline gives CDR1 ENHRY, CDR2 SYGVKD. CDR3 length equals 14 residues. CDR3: CAISESPGDTEAFF. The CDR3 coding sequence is TGTGCCATCAGTGAGTCGCCTGGGGACACTGAAGCTTTCTTT.

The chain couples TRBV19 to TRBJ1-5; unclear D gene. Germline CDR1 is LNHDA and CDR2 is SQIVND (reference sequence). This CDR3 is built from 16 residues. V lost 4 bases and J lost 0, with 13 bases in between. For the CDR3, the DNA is TGTGCCAGTAGTACCCGGACGGAGGCTAGCAATCAGCCCCAGCATTTT. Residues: CASSTRTEASNQPQHF.

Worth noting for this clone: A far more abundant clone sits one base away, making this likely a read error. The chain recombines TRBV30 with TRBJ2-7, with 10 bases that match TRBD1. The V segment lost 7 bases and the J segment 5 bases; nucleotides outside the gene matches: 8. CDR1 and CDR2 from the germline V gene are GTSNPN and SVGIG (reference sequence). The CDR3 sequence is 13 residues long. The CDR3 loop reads CALRGQGLNEQYF. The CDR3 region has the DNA TGTGCCTTGAGGGGACAGGGGTTGAACGAGCAGTACTTC.

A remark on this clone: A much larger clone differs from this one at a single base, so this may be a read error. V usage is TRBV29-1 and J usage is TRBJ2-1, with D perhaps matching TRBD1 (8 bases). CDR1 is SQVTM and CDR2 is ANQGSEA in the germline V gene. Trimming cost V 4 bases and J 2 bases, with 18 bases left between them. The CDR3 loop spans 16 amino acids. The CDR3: CSVGDPQGGTYNEQFF. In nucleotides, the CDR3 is TGCAGCGTTGGAGATCCACAGGGGGGGACCTACAATGAGCAGTTCTTC.

CDR3 protein: CASSPKLRRISGRAPNEQFF. Written as DNA, the CDR3 is TGCGCCAGCAGCCCCAAACTCAGGAGGATTAGCGGGAGGGCCCCCAATGAGCAGTTCTTC. The chain couples TRBV4-1 to TRBJ2-1; 11 positions agree with TRBD2. The CDR3 sequence is 20 residues long. The V segment lost 4 bases and the J segment 6 bases; nucleotides outside the gene matches: 20. CDR1 is MGHRA and CDR2 is YSYEKL in the germline V gene.

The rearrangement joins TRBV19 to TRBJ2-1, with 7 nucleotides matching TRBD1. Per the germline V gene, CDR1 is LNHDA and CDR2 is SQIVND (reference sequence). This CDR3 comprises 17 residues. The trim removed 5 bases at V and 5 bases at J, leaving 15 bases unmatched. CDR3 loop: CASSPSSQGMRNNEQFF. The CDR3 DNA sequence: TGTGCCAGTAGTCCCTCATCACAGGGGATGCGTAACAATGAGCAGTTCTTC.

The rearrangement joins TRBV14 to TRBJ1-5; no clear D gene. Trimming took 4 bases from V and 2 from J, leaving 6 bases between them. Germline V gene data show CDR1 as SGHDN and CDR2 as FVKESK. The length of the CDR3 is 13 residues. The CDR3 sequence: CASSRSRNQPQHF. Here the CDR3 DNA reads TGTGCCAGCAGCCGTTCCCGCAATCAGCCCCAGCATTTT.